This TCR beta chain was retrieved from a study of shared clonotypes between healthy human individuals (TCRdb year 2020). At the level of the whole study: The cohort comprised two women and three men aged 18 to 49 years. To estimate repertoire size and how much clonotype sharing occurs between individuals, the study deeply sequenced the blood TCR repertoires of about five healthy adults. Libraries were prepared and TCR repertoires were sequenced by different laboratories using diverse techniques, in order to increase sequencing depth and limit assay-specific biases. For each donor, three plates each were used for CD4 naive and CD4 memory, two plates were used for CD8 naive, and one plate was used for CD8 memory. Between about 0.8 and 9 billion PBMCs per donor were obtained by leukapheresis.

Worth noting for this clone: There is no known antigen for this receptor. No much larger clone is present one base from it, and per-base qualities are unavailable.

Deletion took 8 bases off V and 9 bases off J, with a span of 17 bases between the germline ends. The cysteine opens and the phenylalanine closes a CDR3 of 12 amino acids. Just the 36-base CDR3 DNA is kept, in frame starting at base 1. For CDR1 and CDR2, the germline V gene lists MDHEN and SYDVKM. The study at large found these results: Sampling was restricted to blood, and TCR repertoires in tissues likely differ from the TCR repertoires found in blood. Pairwise subsampling indicated that sequencing depth was expected to affect the degree of clonotype sharing among donors. Because the study included only a small number of donors, the genetic and exposure-history diversity represented was limited. Approximately 5% of naive CD4, around 3.6% of naive CD8, 2% to 2.5% of memory CD4, and roughly 0.4% of memory CD8 clonotypes were shared across four donors. Rarefaction of sorted-subset datasets indicated incomplete sequencing despite the large sequencing depth. Higher generation probabilities were observed for clonotypes shared by all four sorted-subset donors than for non-shared clonotypes. Naive subsets generally had larger estimated clonotype richness than memory subsets.

Healthy HIV-negative adults with no recently reported acute infections or vaccinations were included as donors. Only Caucasian adults living in Nashville, Tennessee, USA were represented among the donors. CD4+ T cells were enriched through magnetic negative selection, after which naive cells were positively selected on CD45RA and the remaining negative fraction served as the memory subset. Blood was obtained by leukapheresis, after which PBMCs were separated by Ficoll-Histopaque density gradient centrifugation and cryopreserved in liquid nitrogen vapor phase. Analytical flow cytometry was used to check the purity and quantity of each magnetically sorted T cell population. From each sorted fraction, genomic DNA was isolated and quantified by UV absorbance on a Nanodrop 2000c. Using the deep immunoSEQ assay, multiplex PCR amplified TCR CDR3 regions from genomic DNA. Extracted genomic DNA from each cell subset was distributed evenly across all wells of several immunoSEQ 96-well plates, and each plate was treated as a replicate. For sorted subsets, roughly 200 ng of genomic DNA, equivalent to 25,000 to 35,000 T cell genomes, went into each replicate PCR. Purified libraries were measured with a Qubit 3.0 fluorometer, size-checked on a Bioanalyzer 2100, and measured again with the KAPA Library Quantification kit. A separate single-read 150-cycle Illumina NextSeq 550 flow cell was used to sequence each immunoSEQ 96-well plate. Under the source paper's analysis protocol: The immunoSEQ output contained only junctional sequences without quality scores, so filtering could not match that applied to full-length reads. To assign V/J genes and CDR3, sequences were annotated against IMGT germline references using PyIR, a Python wrapper for IgBLAST v1.9. Any read was removed if the V/J assignment was weak (E-value above 1e-6), the CDR3 was missing, or the read contained stop codons, out-of-frame junctions, or ambiguous translated residues. A V3J clonotype was defined by an identical inferred V gene, J gene, and CDR3 amino acid sequence. Percentage overlap between repertoires was computed as shared unique clonotypes divided by the size of the smaller repertoire. Repertoire richness was assessed with RTK rarefaction, the Chao1 estimator, and Recon v2.1 estimates of unobserved clonotypes. Generation probabilities for all TCRbeta clonotypes obtained by the gDNA method from several donors were computed using OLGA. Imported from immuneACCESS, the table was reduced by TCRdb to in-frame sequences with V and J called. These copies leave out some clones; in studies compared against another copy, an unresolved V gene accounts for under half, and the cause of the remainder is not known. V and J calls and clone size are as listed in that table; D and trimming were resolved from the DNA. This sample has approximately 1,500,000 clones in its table, and approximately 98% of those were observed once. The ten largest clones take up 0.4% to 0.45% of the sample.

This receptor was identified in a young man in good health. Specimen: naive CD4+ T cells sorted from blood. What the cell subset or site label conveys for this sample: CD45RA+ positively selected. The chain was built from TRBV28 and TRBJ2-7, with the identity of the D gene unclear. The DNA is as follows: TGTGCCAGCCTTCATGCTGGGAAGGGGCAGTACTTC. Protein translation: CASLHAGKGQYF.